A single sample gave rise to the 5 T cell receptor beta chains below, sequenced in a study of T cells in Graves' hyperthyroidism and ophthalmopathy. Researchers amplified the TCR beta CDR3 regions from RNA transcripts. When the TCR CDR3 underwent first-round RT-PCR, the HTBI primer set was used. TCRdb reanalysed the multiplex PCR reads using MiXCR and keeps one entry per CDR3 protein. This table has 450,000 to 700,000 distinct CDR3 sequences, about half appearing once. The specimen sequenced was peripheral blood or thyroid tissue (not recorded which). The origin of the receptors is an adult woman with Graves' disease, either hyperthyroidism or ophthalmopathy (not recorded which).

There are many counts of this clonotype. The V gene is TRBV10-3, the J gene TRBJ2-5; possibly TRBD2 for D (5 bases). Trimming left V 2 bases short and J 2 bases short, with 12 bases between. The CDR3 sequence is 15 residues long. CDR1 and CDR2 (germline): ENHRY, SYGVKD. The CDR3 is CAISEVGARQETQYF. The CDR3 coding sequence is TGTGCCATCAGTGAGGTGGGAGCGAGACAAGAGACCCAGTACTTC.

This chain's CDR3 is CASSLGRGQDGYTF. The CDR3 nucleotides read TGTGCCAGCAGCTTGGGCAGGGGGCAGGATGGCTACACCTTC. The V gene is TRBV7-2, the J gene TRBJ1-2, with 8 nucleotides matching TRBD1. The CDR3 length is 14 residues. Germline-derived CDR1 and CDR2 are SGHTA and FQGNSA. V gave up 3 bases and J gave up 6 bases; unmatched junction bases: 6. Full variable domain (outside the CDR3, taken from reference TRBV7-2 and TRBJ1-2): GAGVSQSPSNKVTEKGKDVELRCDPISGHTALYWYRQSLGQGLEFLIYFQGNSAPDKSGLPSDRFSAERTGGSVSTLTIQRTQQEDSAVYLCASSLGRGQDGYTFGSGTRLTVV.

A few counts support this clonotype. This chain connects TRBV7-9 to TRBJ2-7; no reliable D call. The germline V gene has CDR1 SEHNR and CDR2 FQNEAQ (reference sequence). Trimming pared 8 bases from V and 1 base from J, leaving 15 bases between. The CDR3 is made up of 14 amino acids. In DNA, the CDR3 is TGTGCCAGCTCACCCCGAGCTGTTTCCTACGAGCAGTACTTC. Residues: CASSPRAVSYEQYF.

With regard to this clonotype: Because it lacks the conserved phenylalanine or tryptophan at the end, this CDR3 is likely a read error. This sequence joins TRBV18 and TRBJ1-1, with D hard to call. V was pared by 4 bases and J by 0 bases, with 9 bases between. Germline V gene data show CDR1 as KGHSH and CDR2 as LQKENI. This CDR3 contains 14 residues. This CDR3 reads CASSLSFLNTEAFS. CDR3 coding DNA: TGTGCCAGCTCACTAAGTTTTTTGAACACTGAAGCTTTCTCT.

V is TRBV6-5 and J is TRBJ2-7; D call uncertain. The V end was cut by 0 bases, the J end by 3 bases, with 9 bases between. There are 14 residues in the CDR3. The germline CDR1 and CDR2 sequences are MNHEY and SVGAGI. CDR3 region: CASSYSYGYYEQYF. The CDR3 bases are TGTGCCAGCAGTTACTCGTACGGTTACTACGAGCAGTACTTC.